This T cell receptor (beta chain) was retrieved from a study of T cell responses to AZD1222 COVID-19 vaccine (dated by TCRdb to 2020 to 2023). Study-wide context: AZD1222 recipients with second doses at about 4 weeks or about 12 weeks were pooled, because spike-specific TCR depth and breadth did not differ between schedules. A total of 233 trial participants underwent TCR sequencing, of whom 200 to 220 had received two doses of AZD1222 and around 25 had received two doses of the MenACWY control vaccine. Trial participants were enrolled by age into subgroups of 18-55, 56-69 and 70-plus years, and about 150, 27 and 61 TCR-sequenced participants, respectively, were included in these subgroups. The investigation overall reported the following: The 56-69-year group was small, and its depth increase did not reach significance, likely because of low power. Participants were mostly white British, with more females than males. The authors suggested clonal diversity may have been underestimated. The whole spike protein was spanned by vaccine-associated CD4 TCRs, and dominant responses were seen in regions 160-218 and 743-854. Epitopes outside the regions mutated in the B.1.351 and B.1.1.7 variants were reportedly recognized by nearly half of the unique spike-specific TCRs. Conclusions about previously exposed vaccinees were limited because only 6 or 7 AZD1222 recipients were SARS-CoV-2 seropositive at baseline. After two AZD1222 doses, spike-specific TCR breadth and depth were significantly higher than at day 0 and than in MenACWY recipients. No day 14 peak-response samples were available, so repertoires were characterized only after the peak T cell response.

Sample time point, as interpreted from the label and publication: baseline before first vaccination. The vaccinee samples were drawn from two UK trials, COV001 and COV002, one of which was a single-blind randomized controlled phase 2/3 trial testing AZD1222 (ChAdOx1 nCoV-19) in healthy adults. For TCRbeta chain sequencing, PBMC samples from trial participants were taken at day 0 and at day 28 after the second dose. To note about this clone: Its antigen has not been determined. No clone much larger than this one lies a single base away; base qualities are absent.

The CDR3 regions of human TCRbeta chains were analyzed by immunosequencing. Per the authors' processing: Repertoire TCRs were matched against a reference library of SARS-CoV-2-specific TCRs generated with the MIRA antigen-specificity platform. Breadth was defined as the fraction of unique TCRs that were SARS-CoV-2-associated, and depth was defined as the fraction of total T cells that were SARS-CoV-2-associated. Using the MIRA data, each spike-specific TCR was assigned both to the spike region to which the TCR was reactive and to a CD4 or CD8 class. Log10-transformed breadth and depth values were compared by one-way ANOVA with Sidak's multiple comparisons tests. TCRdb took this table from immuneACCESS and kept in-frame rearrangements with V and J called. Such tables lack part of the clones; where checked against another copy, unresolved V genes explain under half of the gap, and the rest is unexplained. V and J calls and clone size follow that table, whereas D and trimming were derived from the DNA. This sample holds 84,000 or so clones; approximately 88% were observed only once. In total, the top ten clones hold less than 20% of the sample.

The TCR comes from an adult in good health. The sample in question was peripheral blood, obtained on day 0 of AZD1222 vaccination.

The CDR3 region has the sequence CASSLHSMQPQHF. The DNA sequence is as follows: TGTGCCAGCAGTTTACATTCTATGCAGCCCCAGCATTTT. The V gene is TRBV27 and the J gene is TRBJ1-5, with the D segment identity uncertain. The CDR3 contains 13 residues, cysteine and phenylalanine counted. The retained sequence is limited to the CDR3, 39 bases, with the frame set at the first base. CDR1 and CDR2, per the germline V gene (reference sequence), are MNHEY and SMNVEV. Trimming costs V 2 bases and J 7 bases, and their ends lie 9 bases apart.